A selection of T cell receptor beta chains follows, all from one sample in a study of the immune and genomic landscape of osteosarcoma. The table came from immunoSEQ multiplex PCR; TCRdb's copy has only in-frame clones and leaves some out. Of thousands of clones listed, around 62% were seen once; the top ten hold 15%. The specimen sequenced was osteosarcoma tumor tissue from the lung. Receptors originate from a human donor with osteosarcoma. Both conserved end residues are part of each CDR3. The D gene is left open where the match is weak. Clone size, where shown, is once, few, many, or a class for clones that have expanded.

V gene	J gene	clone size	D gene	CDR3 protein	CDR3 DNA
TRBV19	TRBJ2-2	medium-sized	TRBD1	CASSYFEGAVIDTGELFF	TGTGCCAGTAGTTATTTTGAGGGGGCGGTAATCGACACCGGGGAGCTGTTTTTT
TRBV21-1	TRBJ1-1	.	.	CASSKGGEITEAFF	TGTGCCAGCAGCAAAGGCGGGGAAATCACTGAAGCTTTCTTT
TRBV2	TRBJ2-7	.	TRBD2	CASARTSGYEQYF	TGTGCCAGCGCCCGGACTAGCGGCTACGAGCAGTACTTC
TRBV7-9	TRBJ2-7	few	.	CASSLLGTLEEAYEQYF	TGTGCCAGCAGCCTACTCGGGACTCTGGAAGAGGCCTACGAGCAGTACTTC
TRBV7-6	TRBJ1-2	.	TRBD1	CASSLGPGRGSFGYTF	TGTGCCAGCAGCTTAGGGCCCGGCAGGGGGTCCTTCGGCTACACCTTC
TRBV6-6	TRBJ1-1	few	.	CASSYSGEASAEAFF	TGTGCCAGCAGTTATTCCGGGGAGGCTTCGGCTGAAGCTTTCTTT
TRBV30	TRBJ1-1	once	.	CAWTRANTEAFF	TGTGCCTGGACAAGGGCCAACACTGAAGCTTTCTTT
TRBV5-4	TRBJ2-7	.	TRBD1	CASSLSGGQGDYEQYF	TGTGCCAGCAGCTTGTCGGGGGGACAGGGGGATTACGAGCAGTACTTC
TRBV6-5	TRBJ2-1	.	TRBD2	CASSIAGGSEQFF	TGTGCCAGCAGTATCGCGGGGGGGTCTGAGCAGTTCTTC
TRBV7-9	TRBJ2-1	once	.	CASSPGRLTYNEQFF	TGTGCCAGCAGCCCAGGGCGCCTCACCTACAATGAGCAGTTCTTC
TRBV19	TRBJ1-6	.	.	CASSMGVFYNSPLHF	TGTGCCAGTAGTATGGGGGTTTTCTATAATTCACCCCTCCACTTT
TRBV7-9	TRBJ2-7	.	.	CASSPMGLYEQYF	TGTGCCAGCAGCCCCATGGGACTGTACGAGCAGTACTTC
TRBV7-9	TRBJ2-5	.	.	CASSLGIGQETQYF	TGTGCCAGCAGCTTGGGGATTGGCCAAGAGACCCAGTACTTC
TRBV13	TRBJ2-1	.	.	CASSLGGGGSEQFF	TGTGCCAGCAGCTTAGGGGGAGGGGGCAGTGAGCAGTTCTTC
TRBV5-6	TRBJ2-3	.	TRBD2	CASSLWAGGPPDTQYF	TGTGCCAGCAGCTTGTGGGCGGGGGGGCCCCCAGATACGCAGTATTTT
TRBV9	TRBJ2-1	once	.	CASSVEDYNEQFF	TGTGCCAGCAGCGTGGAGGACTACAATGAGCAGTTCTTC
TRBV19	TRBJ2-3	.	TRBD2	CASSIDTSGSTDTQYF	TGTGCCAGTAGTATAGATACTAGCGGGAGTACAGATACGCAGTATTTT
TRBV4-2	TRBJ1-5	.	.	CASSLTVYSNQPQHF	TGTGCCAGCAGCTTGACAGTTTATAGCAATCAGCCCCAGCATTTT
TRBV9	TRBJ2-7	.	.	CASSVDGSYEQYF	TGTGCCAGCAGCGTAGACGGATCCTACGAGCAGTACTTC
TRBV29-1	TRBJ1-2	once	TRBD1	CSVYGTGLFYTF	TGCAGCGTTTACGGGACAGGTCTGTTCTACACCTTC
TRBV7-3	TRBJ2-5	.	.	CASSPNGGRETQYF	TGTGCCAGCAGCCCGAATGGGGGCCGTGAGACCCAGTACTTC
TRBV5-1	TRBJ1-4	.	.	CASSLAEAGSWEKLFF	TGCGCCAGCAGCTTGGCCGAAGCAGGGTCTTGGGAAAAACTGTTTTTT
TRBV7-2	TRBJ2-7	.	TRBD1	CASSPWTGLTGDEQYF	TGTGCCAGCAGCCCTTGGACAGGTCTTACAGGCGACGAGCAGTACTTC
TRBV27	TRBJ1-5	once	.	CASRSGGVGNQPQHF	TGTGCCAGCAGGTCGGGGGGCGTAGGCAATCAGCCCCAGCATTTT
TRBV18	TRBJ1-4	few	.	CASRRSATNEKLFF	TGTGCCAGCCGCCGCTCTGCAACTAATGAAAAACTGTTTTTT
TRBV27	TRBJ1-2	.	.	CASSLGPRHGYTF	TGTGCCAGCAGTTTAGGCCCCCGGCACGGCTACACCTTC
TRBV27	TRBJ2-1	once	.	CASINWAGSNEQFF	TGTGCCAGCATTAATTGGGCAGGGTCCAATGAGCAGTTCTTC
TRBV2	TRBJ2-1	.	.	CASSEGTPSYNEQFF	TGTGCCAGCAGTGAAGGGACGCCCTCTTACAATGAGCAGTTCTTC
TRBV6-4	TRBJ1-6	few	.	CASSDSEGDNSPLHF	TGTGCCAGCAGTGACTCGGAGGGGGATAATTCACCCCTCCACTTT
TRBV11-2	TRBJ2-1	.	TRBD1	CASSSQTGFYNEQFF	TGTGCCAGCAGCTCTCAGACAGGGTTCTACAATGAGCAGTTCTTC
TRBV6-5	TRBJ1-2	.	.	CASSPGTGGGLGYTF	TGTGCCAGCAGTCCTGGGACGGGCGGTGGTCTTGGCTACACCTTC
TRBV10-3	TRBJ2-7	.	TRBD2	CAISEGAGGRLGEQYF	TGTGCCATCAGTGAGGGGGCGGGAGGCCGCCTTGGCGAGCAGTACTTC
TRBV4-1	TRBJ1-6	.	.	CASSQDPGTGYNSPLHF	TGCGCCAGCAGCCAAGATCCAGGCACAGGGTATAATTCACCCCTCCACTTT
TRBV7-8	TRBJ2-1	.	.	CASSLLESVDNEQFF	TGTGCCAGCAGCTTATTGGAATCGGTGGACAATGAGCAGTTCTTC
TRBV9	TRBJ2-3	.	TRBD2	CASSAHPGTSGGDSDTQYF	TGTGCCAGCAGCGCCCATCCCGGGACTAGCGGGGGGGATTCAGATACGCAGTATTTT
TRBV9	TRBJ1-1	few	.	CASSVVGSGAEAFF	TGTGCCAGCAGCGTAGTTGGATCAGGGGCTGAAGCTTTCTTT
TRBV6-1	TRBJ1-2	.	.	CASSLDRYLGYTF	TGTGCCAGCAGTCTCGACAGGTATCTAGGCTACACCTTC
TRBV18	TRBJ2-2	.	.	CASSPSGQGGTGELFF	TGTGCCAGCTCACCCAGCGGGCAGGGAGGCACCGGGGAGCTGTTTTTT
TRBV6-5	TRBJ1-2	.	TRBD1	CASSTRTGKVDGYTF	TGTGCCAGCAGTACCCGGACAGGGAAGGTCGATGGCTACACCTTC
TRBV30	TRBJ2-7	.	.	CAWSVVDGPYEQYF	TGTGCCTGGAGTGTAGTGGACGGTCCCTACGAGCAGTACTTC
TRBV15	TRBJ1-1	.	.	CATSRPNTEAFF	TGTGCCACCAGTCGACCGAACACTGAAGCTTTCTTT
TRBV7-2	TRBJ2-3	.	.	CASSADYLSTDTQYF	TGTGCCAGCAGCGCAGACTACTTAAGCACAGATACGCAGTATTTT
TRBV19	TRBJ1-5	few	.	CASSLFAGRAQPQHF	TGTGCCAGTAGTCTTTTCGCTGGAAGGGCTCAGCCCCAGCATTTT
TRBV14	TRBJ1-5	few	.	CASSQGGDRPQHF	TGTGCCAGCAGCCAGGGTGGAGACCGGCCCCAGCATTTT
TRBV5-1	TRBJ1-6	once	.	CASSWTVLEAYNSPLHF	TGCGCCAGCAGCTGGACCGTCCTGGAGGCCTATAATTCACCCCTCCACTTT
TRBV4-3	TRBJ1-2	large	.	CASSQDMTDIYGYTF	TGCGCCAGCAGCCAAGATATGACGGACATCTATGGCTACACCTTC
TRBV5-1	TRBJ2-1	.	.	CASSDSNSYNEQFF	TGCGCCAGCAGCGACTCAAACTCCTACAATGAGCAGTTCTTC
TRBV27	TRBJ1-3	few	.	CASRPTLGQSSGNTIYF	TGTGCCAGCAGGCCTACCCTAGGACAGTCCTCTGGAAACACCATATATTTT
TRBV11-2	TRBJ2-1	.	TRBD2	CASSLEASGANEQFF	TGTGCCAGCAGCTTAGAGGCTAGCGGGGCAAATGAGCAGTTCTTC
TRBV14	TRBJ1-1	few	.	CASSSRWGMAEAFF	TGTGCCAGCAGCTCCCGGTGGGGCATGGCTGAAGCTTTCTTT